Presented here are 20 T cell receptor beta chains from one specimen sequenced in a study of blood T cells in healthy people across ages. The second PCR ran 7 to 11 cycles with a sample-barcoded 5' primer and J-beta primers. A single record per CDR3 protein comes from TCRdb applying MiXCR to the 5' RACE reads. The table shows roughly 930,000 distinct CDR3 sequences, with around 48% occurring only once. Source material: blood. The receptors were sampled from a man aged 30 to 39 in good health.

This clonotype was seen a few times. The V and J genes are TRBV4-3 and TRBJ2-3; TRBD2 might be the D (6 bases). CDR1 LGHNA and CDR2 YSLEER come from the germline V gene. The CDR3 has 14 amino acids. V lost 6 bases and J lost 0, with 10 bases in between. The CDR3 protein is CASSPAGSTDTQYF. The CDR3 DNA reads as TGCGCCAGCAGTCCAGCGGGTAGCACAGATACGCAGTATTTT.

This chain links TRBV27 with TRBJ2-1, with 7 bases lining up with TRBD1. The ends lost 2 bases at V and 4 bases at J; junction bases unmatched: 5. Germline V gene data show CDR1 as MNHEY and CDR2 as SMNVEV (reference sequence). There are 15 residues in the CDR3. The CDR3, as DNA: TGTGCCAGCAGTTTACAGTCAGGGGGTTACAATGAGCAGTTCTTC. It codes for CASSLQSGGYNEQFF.

This chain joins TRBV28 and TRBJ1-2; 7 bases line up with TRBD1. After removal of 5 bases from V and 6 bases from J, the junction contained 9 bases not matched to a gene. Germline assignment: CDR1 MDHEN and CDR2 SYDVKM. CDR3 length: 14 amino acids. As DNA, the CDR3 is TGTGCCAGCAGTACGCCGGGACAGTCCGATGGCTACACCTTC. Translation: CASSTPGQSDGYTF.

This chain uses TRBV4-1 with TRBJ2-7, with D perhaps given as TRBD1 or TRBD2 (5 bases each). Deletions cut 0 bases from V and 2 bases from J, with 14 bases between. The germline V gene encodes CDR1 MGHRA and CDR2 YSYEKL. This CDR3 is 16 amino acids long. This CDR3 reads CASSQEDRDGAYEQYF. Here the CDR3 DNA reads TGCGCCAGCAGCCAAGAAGATCGGGACGGGGCCTACGAGCAGTACTTC.

The genes are TRBV5-1 and TRBJ2-1; 9 bases match TRBD1. V was pared by 2 bases and J by 7 bases, with 7 bases of the junction left unmatched. CDR3 length: 15 residues. Germline V lookup: CDR1 SGHRS, CDR2 YFSETQ. CDR3 DNA sequence: TGCGCCAGCAGCTTTACAGGGGGCTTCTCGAATGAGCAGTTCTTC. This gives the protein CASSFTGGFSNEQFF.

The chain employs TRBV7-9 and TRBJ1-1; TRBD1 might be the D (5 bases). The CDR3 is 15 amino acids. Germline CDR1 is SEHNR and CDR2 is FQNEAQ (reference sequence). The V and J ends lost 7 bases and 1 base respectively, with 16 bases between them. CDR3 residues: CASIKKARENTEAFF. CDR3 sequence (DNA): TGTGCCAGCATCAAGAAAGCCAGGGAGAACACTGAAGCTTTCTTT.

This chain links TRBV7-3 with TRBJ2-1; a weak D match, TRBD1 (6 bases). This CDR3 has 15 residues. V was shortened by 1 base and J by 8 bases, with 15 bases between the two germline ends. Per the germline V gene, CDR1 is SGHTA and CDR2 is FQGTGA. The DNA for the CDR3 is TGTGCCAGCAGCTTAATCGCAGGGGCTATAGATGAGCAGTTCTTC. As protein: CASSLIAGAIDEQFF.

This clonotype was observed a few times. The rearrangement joins TRBV7-9 to TRBJ2-7; weak D call: TRBD1 (6 bases). Germline CDR1 and CDR2: SEHNR and FQNEAQ (reference sequence). V was clipped by 0 bases and J by 2 bases, with 8 bases between them. The CDR3 runs to 14 residues. The CDR3: CASSLAGHPYEQYF. The CDR3 DNA follows: TGTGCCAGCAGCTTAGCGGGACACCCCTACGAGCAGTACTTC.

The rearrangement joins TRBV28 to TRBJ2-4, with 7 bases that match TRBD1. The junction had 7 bases not matched to a gene; V was cut back by 2 bases and J by 15 bases. This CDR3 spans 12 amino acids. The germline V gene encodes CDR1 MDHEN and CDR2 SYDVKM. The CDR3 region is CASSLSGRGLYF. The CDR3 DNA reads TGTGCCAGCAGTTTAAGCGGTAGGGGGCTGTACTTC.

The chain has TRBV24-1 and TRBJ2-1; a possible D gene is TRBD2 (5 bases). V lost 11 bases and J lost 6, with 22 bases in between. Germline V gene data show CDR1 as KGHDR and CDR2 as SFDVKD. CDR3 length: 15 amino acids. The CDR3 nucleotides read TGTGCCAGGGAGCGGCGGGCCCTTGTTTCCAATGAGCAGTTCTTC. Its protein product is CARERRALVSNEQFF.

This clonotype was recorded a few times. The V gene is TRBV5-1, the J gene TRBJ2-7; 9 bases are a match to TRBD2. The CDR3 is 15 residues long. CDR1 and CDR2 from the germline V gene are SGHRS and YFSETQ. V dropped 4 bases and J dropped 5; count of bases not matched to a gene: 10. CDR3 in DNA: TGCGCCAGCAGCCTCCTTGGACTAGCGCCCCACGAGCAGTACTTC. Amino acids: CASSLLGLAPHEQYF.

The chain combines TRBV25-1 with TRBJ1-4; D is ambiguous. CDR1 is MGHDK and CDR2 is SYGVNS in the germline V gene. V lost 2 bases to trimming and J lost 8 bases, with 9 bases between them. This CDR3 is 13 amino acids long. DNA of the CDR3: TGTGCCAGCAGTGAACGGGGTGGAGAAAAACTGTTTTTT. It specifies CASSERGGEKLFF.

The rearrangement joins TRBV20-1 to TRBJ1-5, with D unresolved. This CDR3 comprises 14 residues. Per germline, CDR1 DFQATT and CDR2 SNEGSKA (reference sequence). Between the trimmed V and J ends, which lost 5 bases and 6 bases, there was a span of 17 bases. The CDR3 DNA is TGCAGTGCTGGCAGACAAATTAGCGGTCAGCCCCAGCATTTT. It encodes CSAGRQISGQPQHF.

This chain joins TRBV12-3 or TRBV12-4 and TRBJ2-2; TRBD2 matches 7 bases. This CDR3 contains 16 residues. V lost 5 bases, J lost 6 bases, and 12 bases stayed unmatched. CDR3 sequence reads: CASSTGGRVEPGELFF. The CDR3 bases are TGTGCCAGCAGTACGGGAGGACGGGTGGAGCCCGGGGAGCTGTTTTTT.

V and J are TRBV20-1 and TRBJ1-2; D gene unclear. Germline V gives CDR1 DFQATT, CDR2 SNEGSKA (reference sequence). Trimming removed 5 bases from V and 4 bases from J, with 11 bases in between. The CDR3 consists of 12 residues. CDR3 residues: CSAPPDRYGYTF. In DNA, the CDR3 is TGCAGTGCTCCTCCGGACCGCTATGGCTACACCTTC.

CDR3 sequence (DNA): TGTGCCACCAGTGATTTGGGCAGAACGGCGGAGCAGTACTTC. Its translation: CATSDLGRTAEQYF. The chain couples TRBV24-1 to TRBJ2-7; no clear D gene. V dropped 0 bases and J dropped 7 bases, with 12 bases sitting between them. Per the germline V gene, CDR1 is KGHDR and CDR2 is SFDVKD. This CDR3 is built from 14 residues.

This clonotype was observed a few times. The chain is built from TRBV20-1 and TRBJ2-3; D might be TRBD1 or TRBD2, each matching 7 bases. The V end lost 5 bases, the J end lost 2 bases, and 17 bases lay between the germline ends. The CDR3 length is 15 residues. CDR1 and CDR2 (germline): DFQATT, SNEGSKA (reference sequence). CDR3 sequence reads: CSALQGGAPTDTQYF. The CDR3, as DNA: TGCAGTGCTTTGCAGGGGGGGGCCCCCACAGATACGCAGTATTTT.

The rearrangement joins TRBV12-3 or TRBV12-4 to TRBJ2-5, with D maybe TRBD2 (7 bases). Trimming removed 6 bases from V and 5 bases from J, with 19 bases in between. The CDR3 sequence is 15 residues long. CDR3 sequence reads: CASSRYGGPGETQYF. CDR3 sequence (DNA): TGTGCCAGCAGCCGATACGGGGGGCCAGGGGAGACCCAGTACTTC.

This clonotype was recorded only once. V usage is TRBV5-4 and J usage is TRBJ1-2, with D possibly matching TRBD1 (5 bases). CDR3 length: 13 residues. CDR1 and CDR2 (germline): SGHNT, YYREEE (reference sequence). Trimming left V 6 bases short and J 1 base short, with 10 bases between. The CDR3 loop reads CASNPQDNYGYTF. CDR3 bases: TGTGCCAGCAATCCACAGGATAACTATGGCTACACCTTC.

The chain recombines TRBV20-1 with TRBJ2-1, with D tentatively TRBD2 (6 bases). V was shortened by 4 bases and J by 5 bases, with 12 bases between the two germline ends. The germline CDR1 and CDR2 sequences are DFQATT and SNEGSKA (reference sequence). The CDR3 is made up of 13 amino acids. In DNA, the CDR3 is TGCAGTGCTATAGCGGACGTCGACAATGAGCAGTTCTTC. Its protein product is CSAIADVDNEQFF.